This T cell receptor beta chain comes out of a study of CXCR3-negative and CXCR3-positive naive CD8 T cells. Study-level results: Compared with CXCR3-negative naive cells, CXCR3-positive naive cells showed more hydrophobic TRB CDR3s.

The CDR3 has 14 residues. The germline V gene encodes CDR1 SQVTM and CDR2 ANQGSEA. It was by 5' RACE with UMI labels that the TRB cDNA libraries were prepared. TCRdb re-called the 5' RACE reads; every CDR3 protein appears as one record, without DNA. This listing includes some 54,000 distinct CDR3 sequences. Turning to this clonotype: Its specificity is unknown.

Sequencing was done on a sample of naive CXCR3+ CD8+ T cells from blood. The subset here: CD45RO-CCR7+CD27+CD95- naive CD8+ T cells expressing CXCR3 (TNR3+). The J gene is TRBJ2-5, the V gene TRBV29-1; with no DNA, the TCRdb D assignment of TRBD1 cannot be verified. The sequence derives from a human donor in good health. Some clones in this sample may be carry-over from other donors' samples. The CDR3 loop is CSVEDDRVWETQYF.